One TCR beta chain is described in this entry. Its antigen remains unknown. TCRdb passed the 5' RACE reads through MiXCR, listing each CDR3 protein once. The sample yields about 220,000 distinct CDR3 sequences, about 10% seen once. Germline CDR1 MNHNS, CDR2 SASEGT. CDR3 length equals 14 residues. V shed 8 bases and J shed 2 bases, with 13 bases lying between them. The data belong to a study of CD8 T cells in ankylosing spondylitis. Study-level results: A motif in TCR beta, a set of under ten highly homologous variants, appeared characteristic of ankylosing spondylitis blood.

The source material was blood, either unsorted or a sorted T cell fraction (not recorded which). This sequence joins TRBV6-1 and TRBJ1-5, with TRBD1 as a possible D gene (5 bases). This clonotype was obtained from a male donor with ankylosing spondylitis or in good health (not recorded which). CDR3 region: CASRQWGGNQPQHF. CDR3 DNA: TGTGCCAGCCGTCAATGGGGCGGCAATCAGCCCCAGCATTTT.